This T cell receptor (beta chain) derives from a study of naive and memory T cell subsets. The CDR3 contains 13 residues. Trimming pared 2 bases from V and 7 bases from J, leaving 9 bases between. CDR1 is SEHNR, CDR2 FQNEAQ, per germline (reference sequence). Both TRBC1 and TRBC2 were covered by a beta constant-region primer of two equimolar oligonucleotides. Nested alpha and beta constant-region primers with the SP2 primer drove four PCR rounds on ligated cDNA. A 12-nucleotide UMI and the SP2 primer were added to the cDNA 3' end by oligonucleotide ligation. TCRdb reprocessed the UMI-ligation and nested PCR reads with MiXCR, giving one entry per CDR3 protein. The data show more than 8,500 distinct CDR3 sequences, 5.5% to 7% seen once. Study-wide findings and caveats: Over 85% of naive TCR sequences appeared only once after error correction, unlike memory subsets.

This clonotype was seen more than once but under ten times. The antigen remains unidentified. This receptor was identified in a human donor in good health. The J gene is TRBJ2-1, the V gene TRBV7-9; D is ambiguous. Input material: CD4+ TEMRA cells from blood. Noted subset: effector memory re-expressing CD45RA, CD45RA+ CD27-. As DNA, the CDR3 is TGTGCCAGCAGCTTATTTTTCGGGAATGAGCAGTTCTTC. Its translation is CASSLFFGNEQFF. Together with reference TRBV7-9 and TRBJ2-1, the CDR3 gives the full variable domain: DTGVSQNPRHKITKRGQNVTFRCDPISEHNRLYWYRQTLGQGPEFLTYFQNEAQLEKSRLLSDRFSAERPKGSFSTLEIQRTEQGDSAMYLCASSLFFGNEQFFGPGTRLTVL.